What follows describes a single T cell receptor (beta chain). The antigen is undetermined. The sample carries other DNA sequences with the same CDR3. This record comes from a study of OX40 agonist ivuxolimab in advanced cancers. Study at large: Past anti-PD-1, anti-PD-L1 or anti-CTLA-4 therapy was accepted, and 40% had received some.

This CDR3 is 13 amino acids long. Per germline, CDR1 SGHNT and CDR2 YYREEE (reference sequence). V shed 4 bases and J shed 8 bases, with 13 bases lying between them. Study results and caveats: Averaging showed that CD8+ T cells had more expanded clones than CD4+ did.

At baseline, cycle 4 day 1, and cycle 7 day 1, blood was sampled. Clones were read by immunoSEQ multiplex PCR, and TCRdb kept only the in-frame ones, dropping some. The table includes fewer than 25,000 clones, 85% to 90% detected once. The input for sequencing was CD4+ or CD8+ T cells sorted from blood, taken in a trial of the OX40 agonist ivuxolimab. V and J are TRBV5-4 and TRBJ2-1; D ambiguous. The clonotype originates from an adult with an advanced solid tumor such as melanoma, head and neck, liver or kidney cancer. Here the CDR3 DNA reads TGTGCCAGCAGCCCCCGAGGTCCGTATGAGCAGTTCTTC. Translation: CASSPRGPYEQFF.